A single T cell receptor beta chain is shown here with its context. How the authors handled the data: Reference gene primer amplification in the assay estimated nucleated cell counts. Clones were sequenced by immunoSEQ multiplex PCR, and TCRdb holds only the in-frame ones, with some missing. The V and J calls and clone size were taken over from that table, and D and trimming were inferred from the DNA. This table has some 270,000 clones, 80% to 90% appearing once. The sample comes from a study of blood T cell repertoires in COVID-19. Study summary: The United States, Italy and Spain supplied acute and convalescent COVID-19 samples. The cDNA or gDNA used as material had been derived from T cells, B-cell-depleted T cells, or PBMCs.

The germline V gene encodes CDR1 SGHNT and CDR2 YYREEE (reference sequence). The CDR3 loop spans 14 amino acids. V was trimmed by 0 bases and J by 8 bases, leaving 14 bases between them. This chain links TRBV5-4 with TRBJ1-2; D unclear. Material for sequencing was peripheral blood. This clonotype was sampled from an older woman with acute or convalescent COVID-19. The CDR3 here is CASSLGGLAEGYTF. The CDR3 DNA is TGTGCCAGCAGCTTGGGCGGTCTAGCTGAGGGCTACACCTTC.